This TCR beta chain was profiled in a study of CD4 T cells in relation to SARS-CoV-2 and coronaviruses. Worth noting for this clone: Antigen specificity is unknown.

Before the COVID-19 pandemic, during about 2010-2018, CD4+ T cells were taken from unexposed donors. The cells were cultured for less than twelve days before CD4+ T cells were isolated. Testing used SARS-CoV-2 S/N and four cold-coronavirus spikes on unexposed-donor CD4+ T cells, cells permitting. Cultures held two million PBMCs per well with roughly 10 IU/ml IL-2. Looked up from germline, CDR1 is LGHNT and CDR2 is FRNRAP. This CDR3 is 15 amino acids long. The V gene lost 5 bases and the J gene lost 1 base, with 14 bases spanning the gap. TCRdb keeps only in-frame clones here, not all; method: immunoSEQ multiplex PCR. The repertoire holds 18,000 or so clones, with around 73% as singletons.

Sequenced sample: CD4+ T cells from PBMCs, cultured in vitro. The V call is TRBV12-5, the J call TRBJ2-5, with TRBD2 as a possible D gene (5 bases). This receptor was obtained from a human donor in good health. CDR3 bases: TGTGCTAGTGGTCCGTCCGGACTGTTCCAAGAGACCCAGTACTTC. It specifies CASGPSGLFQETQYF.